The 15 T cell receptor beta chains below all came from one sample that was sequenced in a study of Graves' ophthalmopathy and Graves' hyperthyroidism. CDR3 regions of TCR beta were amplified from RNA transcripts. HTBI-primed first-round RT-PCR preceded second-round multiplex PCR. TCRdb processed the multiplex PCR reads anew with MiXCR; each CDR3 protein has one entry. The sample lists more than 550,000 distinct CDR3 sequences, about two fifths occurring once. The specimen was peripheral blood. Source of these receptors: an adult man with Graves' ophthalmopathy.

CDR3 nucleotide sequence: TGTGCCAGCAGCTTAGGCTCGGGAGTTTATTCCGGGGAGCTGTTTTTT. Its protein product is CASSLGSGVYSGELFF. The genes are TRBV7-2 and TRBJ2-2, with TRBD2 as a possible D gene (6 bases). The V gene lost 1 base and the J gene lost 6 bases, with 15 bases spanning the gap. Germline assignment: CDR1 SGHTA and CDR2 FQGNSA. The length of the CDR3 is 16 residues.

This clonotype was seen repeatedly, ten times or more. This chain links TRBV7-9 with TRBJ1-2; 7 bases are shared with TRBD1. With V trimmed by 5 bases and J by 6 bases, 12 bases remained unmatched. Germline CDR1 and CDR2: SEHNR and FQNEAQ (reference sequence). This CDR3 comprises 15 residues. The chain's CDR3 is CASSARGTGDDGYTF. In nucleotides, the CDR3 is TGTGCCAGCAGCGCGAGGGGAACAGGGGATGATGGCTACACCTTC.

This clonotype was counted at least ten times. The chain uses TRBV2 and TRBJ1-1; weak D call: TRBD1 (6 bases). CDR3 length: 16 amino acids. V was cut by 0 bases and J by 1 base, with 12 bases left in between. CDR1 and CDR2 (germline): SNHLY, FYNNEI. DNA of the CDR3: TGTGCCAGCAGTGAAGCGCGTGAGGGGGGGAACACTGAAGCTTTCTTT. This gives the protein CASSEAREGGNTEAFF. The complete variable domain, with remaining parts taken from reference TRBV2 and TRBJ1-1, reads EPEVTQTPSHQVTQMGQEVILRCVPISNHLYFYWYRQILGQKVEFLVSFYNNEISEKSEIFDDQFSVERPDGSNFTLKIRSTKLEDSAMYFCASSEAREGGNTEAFFGQGTRLTVV.

The gene calls are TRBV2 and TRBJ2-6; D unresolved. The CDR3 runs 17 residues. Looked up from germline, CDR1 is SNHLY and CDR2 is FYNNEI. Trimming left V 6 bases short and J 4 bases short, with 19 bases between. The CDR3 sequence is CASSSNPANTGANVLTF. Written as DNA, the CDR3 is TGTGCCAGCAGCTCAAACCCAGCGAACACCGGGGCCAACGTCCTGACTTTC. The whole variable domain, filled in from reference TRBV2 and TRBJ2-6, reads EPEVTQTPSHQVTQMGQEVILRCVPISNHLYFYWYRQILGQKVEFLVSFYNNEISEKSEIFDDQFSVERPDGSNFTLKIRSTKLEDSAMYFCASSSNPANTGANVLTFGAGSRLTVL.

This clonotype was picked up many times. The chain uses TRBV12-3 or TRBV12-4 and TRBJ1-6; the D is unclear. Trimming removed 2 bases from V and 10 bases from J, with 18 bases in between. CDR3 length: 16 amino acids. This CDR3 is CASSLKGQGVRSPLHF. The CDR3 DNA reads as TGTGCCAGCAGTTTAAAGGGCCAAGGAGTGAGGTCACCCCTCCACTTT.

This clonotype was counted many times. The rearrangement links TRBV5-4 to TRBJ1-5, with unresolved D. The CDR3 totals 15 residues. CDR1 and CDR2 from the germline V gene are SGHNT and YYREEE (reference sequence). Trimming pared 1 base from V and 5 bases from J, leaving 13 bases between. CDR3 amino acids: CASSLLPGRDQPQHF. The CDR3 DNA reads as TGTGCCAGCAGCTTGCTCCCCGGGAGGGATCAGCCCCAGCATTTT. The entire variable domain, with the rest obtained from reference TRBV5-4 and TRBJ1-5, is as follows: ETGVTQSPTHLIKTRGQQVTLRCSSQSGHNTVSWYQQALGQGPQFIFQYYREEENGRGNFPPRFSGLQFPNYSSELNVNALELDDSALYLCASSLLPGRDQPQHFGDGTRLSIL.

Many counts were recorded for this clonotype. This chain joins TRBV20-1 and TRBJ1-2; 8 bases map to TRBD1. Trimming took 5 bases from V and 1 from J; bases not matched to a gene: 9. Germline V lookup: CDR1 DFQATT, CDR2 SNEGSKA (reference sequence). The length of the CDR3 is 15 residues. This CDR3 is CSAHHGQGLNYGYTF. CDR3 in DNA: TGCAGTGCTCACCACGGACAGGGTCTTAACTATGGCTACACCTTC.

At least ten counts were recorded for this clonotype. The rearrangement uses TRBV7-8 and TRBJ2-5, with 11 bases that match TRBD2. The CDR3 totals 17 residues. Germline V gives CDR1 SGHVS, CDR2 FQNEAQ. J was trimmed by 1 base and V by 4 bases; bases with no gene match: 8. The CDR3 bases are TGTGCCAGCAGCTCGACTAGCGGGGACTCCCCCCAAGAGACCCAGTACTTC. It codes for CASSSTSGDSPQETQYF.

CDR3: CATRGTSVTTQYF. The CDR3 nucleotides are TGTGCCACCAGAGGGACTAGCGTGACGACCCAGTACTTC. The V call is TRBV2, the J call TRBJ2-5, with 10 bases that match TRBD2. There are 13 residues in the CDR3. Germline CDR1 is SNHLY and CDR2 is FYNNEI. With 10 bases clipped from V and 7 bases from J, the junction kept 9 bases outside the gene matches.

CDR3 loop: CASSFAIAETYEQYF. For the CDR3, the DNA is TGCGCCAGCAGCTTCGCGATAGCGGAAACCTACGAGCAGTACTTC. V gene TRBV5-1 combines with J gene TRBJ2-7, with D maybe TRBD2 (6 bases). The length of the CDR3 is 15 residues. Germline V CDR1 and CDR2: SGHRS, YFSETQ. Trimming shortened V by 2 bases and J by 2 bases, and 14 bases separated the two germline ends.

This clonotype was recorded at least ten times. This rearrangement joins TRBV7-8 to TRBJ1-2, with TRBD1 matching 8 bases. Germline V CDR1 and CDR2: SGHVS, FQNEAQ. CDR3 length: 13 residues. With 5 bases clipped from V and 11 bases from J, the junction kept 10 bases outside the gene matches. The CDR3 sequence is CASSPQVDRGYTF. As DNA, the CDR3 is TGTGCCAGCAGCCCCCAAGTTGACAGGGGTTACACCTTC.

The J gene is TRBJ1-1, the V gene TRBV7-9; D uncertain. This CDR3 contains 14 residues. The V end was cut by 5 bases, the J end by 5 bases, with 15 bases between. In germline, CDR1 is SEHNR, CDR2 FQNEAQ (reference sequence). This CDR3 reads CASSHTLSRTEAFF. CDR3 nucleotide sequence: TGTGCCAGCAGCCACACACTATCACGGACTGAAGCTTTCTTT.

The chain has TRBV2 and TRBJ1-1; 7 nucleotides align to TRBD1. The CDR3 length is 15 residues. V was clipped by 5 bases and J by 0 bases; unmatched bases: 6. In germline, CDR1 is SNHLY, CDR2 FYNNEI. The CDR3 nucleotides are TGTGCCAGCAGTCCCCAGGGGGGAATGAACACTGAAGCTTTCTTT. Protein product: CASSPQGGMNTEAFF.

Remarks on this clonotype: A single base separates this from a much larger clone, so it may be a read error. The chain's CDR3 is CASSYTQPPYGYTF. In nucleotides, the CDR3 is TGTGCCAGCAGTTACACCCAGCCCCCCTATGGCTACACCTTC. The chain is built from TRBV2 and TRBJ1-2; no clear D gene. The CDR3 extends over 14 amino acids. V was shortened by 5 bases and J by 4 bases, with 14 bases between the two germline ends. The germline V gene has CDR1 SNHLY and CDR2 FYNNEI.

This rearrangement joins TRBV24-1 to TRBJ2-7; D is tentatively TRBD1 or TRBD2 (6 bases each). V was shortened by 5 bases and J by 2 bases, with 12 bases between the two germline ends. Germline V gives CDR1 KGHDR, CDR2 SFDVKD. CDR3 length: 14 residues. The CDR3 sequence is CATSAEGGPYEQYF. For the CDR3, the DNA is TGTGCCACCAGTGCTGAGGGGGGACCCTACGAGCAGTACTTC.